The next 6 T cell receptor beta chains were all read from a single sample in a study of CD8 T cells in Susac syndrome. An amount of RNA that ranged from 0.5 to 1 ug was reverse transcribed with random hexamers. TCRdb passed the immunoSEQ multiplex PCR reads through MiXCR, listing each CDR3 protein once. The data show 65,000 to 75,000 distinct CDR3 sequences, over 90% seen once. The sequenced sample consisted of CD8+ T cells from PBMCs. These receptors originate from a human donor in good health.

This sequence joins TRBV28 and TRBJ1-6; D gene ambiguous. Germline V lookup: CDR1 MDHEN, CDR2 SYDVKM. This CDR3 region has 14 residues. V gave up 1 base and J gave up 12 bases, with 13 bases separating them. The CDR3 here is CASSLLHTPEPLHF. CDR3 DNA sequence: TGTGCCAGCAGTTTATTACACACCCCAGAACCCCTCCACTTT.

For the CDR3, the DNA is TGTGCCAGCAGTCCCTATGAGAGAGATAGCACAGATACGCAGTATTTT. Residues: CASSPYERDSTDTQYF. The chain joins TRBV27 to TRBJ2-3, with D unclear. V was cut by 5 bases and J by 0 bases, with 15 bases left in between. The CDR3 is made up of 16 amino acids. Per the germline V gene, CDR1 is MNHEY and CDR2 is SMNVEV (reference sequence).

This chain links TRBV5-1 with TRBJ1-6; D gene ambiguous. Per germline, CDR1 SGHRS and CDR2 YFSETQ. V was shortened by 0 bases and J by 11 bases, with 9 bases between the two germline ends. This CDR3 contains 13 residues. This chain's CDR3 is CASSLGPEAPLHF. CDR3 sequence (DNA): TGCGCCAGCAGCTTGGGACCTGAGGCACCCCTCCACTTT. The full variable domain, its missing parts supplied by reference TRBV5-1 and TRBJ1-6, is KAGVTQTPRYLIKTRGQQVTLSCSPISGHRSVSWYQQTPGQGLQFLFEYFSETQRNKGNFPGRFSGRQFSNSRSEMNVSTLELGDSALYLCASSLGPEAPLHFGNGTRLTVT.

This clonotype was seen a single time. The chain recombines TRBV19 with TRBJ1-1; D unresolved. Trimming took off 3 bases at V and 0 bases at J, with 11 bases between the two ends. CDR1 is LNHDA and CDR2 is SQIVND in the germline V gene (reference sequence). The CDR3 sequence is 15 residues long. Here the CDR3 DNA reads TGTGCCAGTAGTATGGGTCAGCAGCTGAACACTGAAGCTTTCTTT. Its protein product is CASSMGQQLNTEAFF.

This clonotype was counted a single time. This rearrangement joins TRBV4-1 to TRBJ2-7; D is possibly TRBD2 (5 bases). The CDR3 extends over 13 amino acids. Germline CDR1 and CDR2: MGHRA and YSYEKL. Trimming stripped 1 base from V and 3 bases from J, with 7 bases between. The CDR3 here is CASSQGTDYEQYF. CDR3 coding DNA: TGCGCCAGCAGCCAAGGGACTGACTACGAGCAGTACTTC.

V and J are TRBV2 and TRBJ2-4; D gene uncertain. V lost 1 base, J lost 7 bases, and 11 bases lay in between. This CDR3 has 14 residues. Germline V gene data show CDR1 as SNHLY and CDR2 as FYNNEI. The CDR3 reads CASSEGPRSNIQYF. As DNA, the CDR3 is TGTGCCAGCAGTGAAGGGCCCAGGTCGAACATTCAGTACTTC.